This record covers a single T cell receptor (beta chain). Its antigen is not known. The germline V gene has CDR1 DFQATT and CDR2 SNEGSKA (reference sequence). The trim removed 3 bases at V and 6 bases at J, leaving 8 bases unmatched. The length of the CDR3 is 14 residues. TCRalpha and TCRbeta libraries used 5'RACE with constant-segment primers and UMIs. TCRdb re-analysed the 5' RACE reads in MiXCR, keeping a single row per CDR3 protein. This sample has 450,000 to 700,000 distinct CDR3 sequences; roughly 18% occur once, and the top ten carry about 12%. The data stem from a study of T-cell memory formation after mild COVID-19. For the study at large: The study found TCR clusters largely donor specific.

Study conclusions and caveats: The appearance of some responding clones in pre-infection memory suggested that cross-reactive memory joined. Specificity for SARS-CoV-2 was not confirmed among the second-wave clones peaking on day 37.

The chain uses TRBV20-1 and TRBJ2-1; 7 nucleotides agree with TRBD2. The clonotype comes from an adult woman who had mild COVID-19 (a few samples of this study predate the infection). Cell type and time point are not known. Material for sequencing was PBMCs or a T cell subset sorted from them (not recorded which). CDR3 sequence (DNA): TGCAGTGCTAGTGGGGGGGGATCTGGCAATGAGCAGTTCTTC. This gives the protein CSASGGGSGNEQFF.